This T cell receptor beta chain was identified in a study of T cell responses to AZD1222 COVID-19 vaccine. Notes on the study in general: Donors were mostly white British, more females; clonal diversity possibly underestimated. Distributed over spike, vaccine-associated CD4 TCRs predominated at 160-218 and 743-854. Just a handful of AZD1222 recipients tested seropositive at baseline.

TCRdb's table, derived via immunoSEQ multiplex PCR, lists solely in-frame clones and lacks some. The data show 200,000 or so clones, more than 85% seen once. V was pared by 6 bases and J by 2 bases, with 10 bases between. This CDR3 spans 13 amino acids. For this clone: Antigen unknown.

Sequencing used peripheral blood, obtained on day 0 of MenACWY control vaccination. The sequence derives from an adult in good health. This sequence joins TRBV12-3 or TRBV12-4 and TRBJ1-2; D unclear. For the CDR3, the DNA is TGTGCCAGCAGGGCACACATCAACTATGGCTACACCTTC. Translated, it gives CASRAHINYGYTF.